This T cell receptor (beta chain) was found in a study of tumor and adjacent non-tumor tissue in lung cancer. Germline CDR1 and CDR2: DFQATT and SNEGSKA (reference sequence). The CDR3 contains 13 residues. Findings and limits, study-wide: Tumor tissue had significantly higher TCR diversity than normal lung.

No cell sorting was done before RNA was extracted from the tissue. This non-tumor lung sample came from over 3 cm beyond the tumor edge. Chemotherapy-naive patients with new lung cancer underwent thoracic surgery in China, August–November 2014. With respect to this clonotype: Antigen unknown. Mismatch with germline at one junction end may stem from a read error.

Three rounds of nested PCR, following a modified ARM-PCR protocol, produced the TCRbeta library. MiXCR, applied by TCRdb to the multiplex PCR reads, yields one record per CDR3 protein. This table has approximately 80,000 distinct CDR3 sequences, roughly 80% appearing once. The V and J genes are TRBV20-1 and TRBJ2-7; no reliable D call. This TCR was sampled from a man in his sixties with non-small cell lung cancer. Sequencing was done on a sample of distant non-tumor lung tissue. The CDR3 is CSSPRPPTYVQYF. In DNA form, the CDR3 reads TGCAGTTCCCCTCGGCCGCCAACCTACGTGCAGTACTTC.